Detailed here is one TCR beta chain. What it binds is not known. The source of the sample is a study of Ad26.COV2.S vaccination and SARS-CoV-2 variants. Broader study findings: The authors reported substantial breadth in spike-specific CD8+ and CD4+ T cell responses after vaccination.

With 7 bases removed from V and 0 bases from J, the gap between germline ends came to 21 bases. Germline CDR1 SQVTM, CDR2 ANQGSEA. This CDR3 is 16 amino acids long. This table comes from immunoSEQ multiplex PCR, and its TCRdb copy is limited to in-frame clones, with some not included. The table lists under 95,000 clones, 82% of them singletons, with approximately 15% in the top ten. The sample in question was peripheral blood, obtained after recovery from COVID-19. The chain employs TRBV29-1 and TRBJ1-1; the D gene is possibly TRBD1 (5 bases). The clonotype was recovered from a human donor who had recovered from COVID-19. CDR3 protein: CSASNRQGPVNTEAFF. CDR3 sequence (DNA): TGCAGCGCCTCTAACCGGCAGGGTCCGGTGAACACTGAAGCTTTCTTT. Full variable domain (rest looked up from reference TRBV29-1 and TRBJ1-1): SAVISQKPSRDICQRGTSLTIQCQVDSQVTMMFWYRQQPGQSLTLIATANQGSEATYESGFVIDKFPISRPNLTFSTLTVSNMSPEDSSIYLCSASNRQGPVNTEAFFGQGTRLTVV.